The present T cell receptor (beta chain) was sequenced within a study of blood T cells in healthy people across ages. Study-wide findings and caveats: PBMCs left unsorted prevented a conclusive naive versus antigen-experienced comparison. Significant beta diversity loss was already apparent by age roughly 43, declining roughly linearly.

A remark on this clonotype: Its antigen is unknown.

Together with a sample-barcoded 5' primer, a J-beta primer mix was included in a second PCR lasting roughly 6 to 12 cycles. TCRdb re-called the 5' RACE reads with MiXCR, one entry per CDR3 protein. The repertoire has more than 900,000 distinct CDR3 sequences, around 25% of them found once; the top ten carry 0.65% to 0.75%. CDR1 KGHDR and CDR2 SFDVKD come from the germline V gene. The V end was cut by 2 bases, the J end by 0 bases, with 7 bases between. The CDR3 is 15 amino acids. These data were also reused for a study on T cells of mothers and their children. Turning to that study: A few mothers and their six children, all healthy Caucasians, donated. For each mother, over 9 million TCR beta CDR3 reads were obtained, and for each child, some 3 million.

The V call is TRBV24-1, the J call TRBJ1-5; D is unclear. This TCR was sampled from a girl under 10 years old in good health. The sequencing input was blood. Here the CDR3 DNA reads TGTGCCACCAGTGATTCGGTTTATAGCAATCAGCCCCAGCATTTT. It encodes CATSDSVYSNQPQHF.